This paragraph covers one TCR beta chain sequence. Its antigen is as yet unknown. It was RNA transcripts that yielded the amplified TCR beta CDR3 regions. A first-round RT-PCR of the TCR CDR3 used the HTBI primer set. MiXCR, run by TCRdb on the multiplex PCR reads, gives a single entry per CDR3 protein. Of some 600,000 distinct CDR3 sequences in the sample, around 14% were seen once. This entry comes from a study of T cells in Graves' hyperthyroidism and ophthalmopathy. Study observations and caveats: The model anticipated ophthalmopathy a median approximately 6.6 months pre-onset.

Sequencing input: blood. This sequence was found in a woman younger than 45 with Graves' hyperthyroidism that later progressed to Graves' ophthalmopathy.

This chain's CDR3 is CASRQQPGQGSYNEQFF. CDR3 sequence (DNA): TGCGCCAGTCGACAACAACCGGGACAGGGATCTTACAATGAGCAGTTCTTC. This chain uses TRBV5-1 with TRBJ2-1; 9 bases are a match to TRBD1. The J segment lost 4 bases and the V segment lost 8 bases, leaving 16 bases of the junction unmatched. The germline gives CDR1 SGHRS, CDR2 YFSETQ. The CDR3 covers 17 residues.